The T cell receptor beta chain under discussion was sequenced for a study of shared clonotypes between healthy human individuals. Findings and caveats of the study: Sequencing depth was predicted to influence how clonotypes are shared among donors. Richness estimates generally favored naive over memory subsets.

Germline CDR1 reads MNHNS; CDR2 reads SASEGT. There are 14 residues in the CDR3. V lost 2 bases and J lost 0, with 8 bases in between. To note about this clone: Its antigen remains unidentified.

Repertoires were generated with immunoSEQ multiplex PCR, while TCRdb's copy carries only in-frame clones and drops some. The table shows about 1 million clones, with under 80% occurring only once. There were no recent acute infections or vaccinations among the donors, who were healthy HIV-negative adults. Sequences were obtained from memory CD4+ T cells sorted from blood. Subset in this sample: CD45RA-negative fraction. This TCR was recovered from a man aged 18 to 35 in good health. The chain couples TRBV6-1 to TRBJ2-7; possible D gene TRBD2, 5 bases. DNA for the CDR3: TGTGCCAGCAGTGAAAGAGGGCTCTCCTACGAGCAGTACTTC. Translated: CASSERGLSYEQYF.